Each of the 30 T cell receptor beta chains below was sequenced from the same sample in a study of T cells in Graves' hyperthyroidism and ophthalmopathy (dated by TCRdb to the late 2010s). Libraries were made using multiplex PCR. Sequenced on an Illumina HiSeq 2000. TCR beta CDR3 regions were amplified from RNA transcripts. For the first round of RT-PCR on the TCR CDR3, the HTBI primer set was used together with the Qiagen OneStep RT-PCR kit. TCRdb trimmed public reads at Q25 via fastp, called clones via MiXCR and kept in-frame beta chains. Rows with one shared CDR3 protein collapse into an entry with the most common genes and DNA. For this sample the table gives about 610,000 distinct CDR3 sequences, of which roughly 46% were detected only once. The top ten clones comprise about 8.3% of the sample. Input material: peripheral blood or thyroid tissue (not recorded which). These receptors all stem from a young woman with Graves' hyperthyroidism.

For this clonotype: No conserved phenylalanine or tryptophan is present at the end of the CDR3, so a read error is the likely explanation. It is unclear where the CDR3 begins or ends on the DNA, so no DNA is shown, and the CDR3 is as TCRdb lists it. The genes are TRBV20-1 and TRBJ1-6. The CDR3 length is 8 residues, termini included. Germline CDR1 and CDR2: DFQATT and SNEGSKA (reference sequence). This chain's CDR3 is CSARPRAG.

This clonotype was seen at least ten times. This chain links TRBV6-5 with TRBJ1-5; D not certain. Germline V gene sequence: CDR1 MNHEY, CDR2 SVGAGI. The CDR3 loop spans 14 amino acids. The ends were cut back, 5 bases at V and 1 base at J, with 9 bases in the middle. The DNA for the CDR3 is TGTGCCAGCAGTGCGACACGGAGCAATCAGCCCCAGCATTTT. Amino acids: CASSATRSNQPQHF.

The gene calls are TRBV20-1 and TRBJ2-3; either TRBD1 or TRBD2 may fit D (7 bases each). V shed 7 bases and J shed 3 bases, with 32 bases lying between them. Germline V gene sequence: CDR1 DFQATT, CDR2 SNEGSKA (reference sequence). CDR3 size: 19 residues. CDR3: CSVPPPTREGAVWTDTQYF. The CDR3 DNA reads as TGCAGTGTCCCACCCCCGACTAGGGAGGGGGCAGTCTGGACAGATACGCAGTATTTT.

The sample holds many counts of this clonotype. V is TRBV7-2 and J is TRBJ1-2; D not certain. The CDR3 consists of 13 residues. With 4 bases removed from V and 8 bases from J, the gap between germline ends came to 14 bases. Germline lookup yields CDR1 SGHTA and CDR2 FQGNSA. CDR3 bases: TGTGCCAGCAGCTCGTTCGACTCGGACGGCTACACCTTC. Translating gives CASSSFDSDGYTF. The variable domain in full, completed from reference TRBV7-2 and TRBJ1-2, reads GAGVSQSPSNKVTEKGKDVELRCDPISGHTALYWYRQSLGQGLEFLIYFQGNSAPDKSGLPSDRFSAERTGGSVSTLTIQRTQQEDSAVYLCASSSFDSDGYTFGSGTRLTVV.

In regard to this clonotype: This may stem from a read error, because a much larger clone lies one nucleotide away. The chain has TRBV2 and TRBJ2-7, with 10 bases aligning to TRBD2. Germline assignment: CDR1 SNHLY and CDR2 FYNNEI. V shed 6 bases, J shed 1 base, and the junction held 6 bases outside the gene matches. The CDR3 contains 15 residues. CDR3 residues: CASSRETSGSYEQYF. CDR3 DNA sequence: TGTGCCAGCAGCAGAGAGACTAGCGGGTCCTACGAGCAGTACTTC.

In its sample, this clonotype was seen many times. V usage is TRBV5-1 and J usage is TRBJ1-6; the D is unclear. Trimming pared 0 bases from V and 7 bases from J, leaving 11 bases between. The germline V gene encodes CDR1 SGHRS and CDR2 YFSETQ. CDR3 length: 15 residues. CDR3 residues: CASSLVEGGNSPLHF. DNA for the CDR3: TGCGCCAGCAGCTTGGTGGAGGGAGGAAATTCACCCCTCCACTTT.

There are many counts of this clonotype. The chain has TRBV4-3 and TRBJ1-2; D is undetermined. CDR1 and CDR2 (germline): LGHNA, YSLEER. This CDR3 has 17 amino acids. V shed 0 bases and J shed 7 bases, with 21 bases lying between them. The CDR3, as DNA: TGCGCCAGCAGCCAAGACTTAGACCCCGGACGGCGATCTGGCTACACCTTC. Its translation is CASSQDLDPGRRSGYTF.

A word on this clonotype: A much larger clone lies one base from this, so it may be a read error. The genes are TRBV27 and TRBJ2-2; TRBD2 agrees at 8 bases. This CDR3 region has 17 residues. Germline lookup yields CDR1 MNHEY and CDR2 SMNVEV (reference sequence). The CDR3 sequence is CVSRSWEAGENTGELFF. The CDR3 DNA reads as TGTGTCAGCAGATCGTGGGAAGCGGGAGAGAACACCGGGGAGCTGTTTTTT.

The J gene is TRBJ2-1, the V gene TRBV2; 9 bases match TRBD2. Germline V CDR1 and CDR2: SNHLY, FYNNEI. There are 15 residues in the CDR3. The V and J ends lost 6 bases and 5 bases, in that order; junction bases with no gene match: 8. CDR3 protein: CASRDLAGINNEQFF. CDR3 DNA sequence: TGTGCCAGCAGGGATCTAGCGGGAATCAACAATGAGCAGTTCTTC. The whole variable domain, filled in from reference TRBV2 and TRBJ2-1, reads EPEVTQTPSHQVTQMGQEVILRCVPISNHLYFYWYRQILGQKVEFLVSFYNNEISEKSEIFDDQFSVERPDGSNFTLKIRSTKLEDSAMYFCASRDLAGINNEQFFGPGTRLTVL.

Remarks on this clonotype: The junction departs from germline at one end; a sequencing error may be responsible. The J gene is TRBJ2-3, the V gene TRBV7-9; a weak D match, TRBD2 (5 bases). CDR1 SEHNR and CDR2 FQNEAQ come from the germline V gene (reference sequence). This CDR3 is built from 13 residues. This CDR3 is CVSSLAREDTQYF. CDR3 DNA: TGTGTCAGCAGCTTAGCGCGCGAGGATACGCAGTATTTT.

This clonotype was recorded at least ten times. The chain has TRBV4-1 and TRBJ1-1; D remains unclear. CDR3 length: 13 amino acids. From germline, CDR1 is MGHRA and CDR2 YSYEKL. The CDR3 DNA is TGCGCAGCAGCAGGTGCGAGGACCACTGAAGCTTTCTTT. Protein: CAAAGARTTEAFF.

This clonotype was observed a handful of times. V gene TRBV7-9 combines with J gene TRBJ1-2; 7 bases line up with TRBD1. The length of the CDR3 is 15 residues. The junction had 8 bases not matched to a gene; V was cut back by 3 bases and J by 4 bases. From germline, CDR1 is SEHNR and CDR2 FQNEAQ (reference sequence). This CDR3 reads CASSFKGRQGYGYTF. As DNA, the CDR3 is TGTGCCAGCAGCTTTAAAGGCCGACAGGGCTATGGCTACACCTTC.

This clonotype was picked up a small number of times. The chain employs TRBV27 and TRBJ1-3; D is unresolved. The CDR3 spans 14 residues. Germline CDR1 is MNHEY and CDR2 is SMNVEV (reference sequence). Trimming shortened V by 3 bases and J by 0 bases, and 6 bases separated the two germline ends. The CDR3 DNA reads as TGTGCCAGCAGTTTTCGGTCCTCTGGAAACACCATATATTTT. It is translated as CASSFRSSGNTIYF.

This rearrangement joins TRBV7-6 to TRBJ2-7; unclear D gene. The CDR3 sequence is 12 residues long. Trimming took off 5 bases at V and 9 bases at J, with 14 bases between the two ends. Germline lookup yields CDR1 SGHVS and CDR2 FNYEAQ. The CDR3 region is CASSQRGTTQYF. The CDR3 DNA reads TGTGCCAGCAGCCAACGTGGCACGACGCAGTACTTC.

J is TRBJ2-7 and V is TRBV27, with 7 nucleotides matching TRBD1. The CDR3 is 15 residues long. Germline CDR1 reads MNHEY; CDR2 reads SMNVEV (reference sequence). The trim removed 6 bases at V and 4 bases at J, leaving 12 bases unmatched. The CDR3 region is CASRDGQDMEYEQYF. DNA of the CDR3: TGTGCCAGCAGGGACGGACAGGACATGGAATACGAGCAGTACTTC.

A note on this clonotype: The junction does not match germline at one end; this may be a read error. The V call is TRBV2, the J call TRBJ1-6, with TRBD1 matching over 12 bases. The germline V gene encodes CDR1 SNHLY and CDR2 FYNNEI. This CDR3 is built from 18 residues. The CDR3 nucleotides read TGCGCCAGCACTCCGGGACAGGGGGCGATCGTCAATAATTCACCCCTCCACTTT. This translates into CASTPGQGAIVNNSPLHF.

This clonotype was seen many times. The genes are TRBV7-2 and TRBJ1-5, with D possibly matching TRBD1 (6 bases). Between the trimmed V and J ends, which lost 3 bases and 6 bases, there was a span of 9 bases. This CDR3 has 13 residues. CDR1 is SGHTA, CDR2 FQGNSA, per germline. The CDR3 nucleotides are TGTGCCAGCAGCTTGGGGGGGCTTCAGCCCCAGCATTTT. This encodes CASSLGGLQPQHF.

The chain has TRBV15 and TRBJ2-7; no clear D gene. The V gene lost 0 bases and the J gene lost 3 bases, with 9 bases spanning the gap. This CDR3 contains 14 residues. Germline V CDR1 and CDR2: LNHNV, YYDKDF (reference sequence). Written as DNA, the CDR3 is TGTGCCACCAGCAGAGACAGGCTGAACTACGAGCAGTACTTC. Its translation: CATSRDRLNYEQYF.

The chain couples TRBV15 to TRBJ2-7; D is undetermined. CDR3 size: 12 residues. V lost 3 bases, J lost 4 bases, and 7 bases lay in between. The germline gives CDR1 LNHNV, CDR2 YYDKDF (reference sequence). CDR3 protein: CATSSLGYEQYF. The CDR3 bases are TGTGCCACCAGCAGCTTAGGGTACGAGCAGTACTTC.

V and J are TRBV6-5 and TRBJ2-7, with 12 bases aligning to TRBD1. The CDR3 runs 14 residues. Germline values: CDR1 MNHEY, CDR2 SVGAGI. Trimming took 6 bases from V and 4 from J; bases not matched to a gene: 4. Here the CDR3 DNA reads TGTGCCAGCAGGACGGGACAGGGGGCGTACGAGCAGTACTTC. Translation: CASRTGQGAYEQYF.

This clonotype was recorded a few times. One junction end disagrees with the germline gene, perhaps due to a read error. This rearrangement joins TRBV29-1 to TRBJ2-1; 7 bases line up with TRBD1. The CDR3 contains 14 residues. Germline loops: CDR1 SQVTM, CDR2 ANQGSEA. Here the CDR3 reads CSAEDWTGYNEQFF. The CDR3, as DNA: TGCAGCGCTGAAGACTGGACAGGATACAATGAGCAGTTCTTC.

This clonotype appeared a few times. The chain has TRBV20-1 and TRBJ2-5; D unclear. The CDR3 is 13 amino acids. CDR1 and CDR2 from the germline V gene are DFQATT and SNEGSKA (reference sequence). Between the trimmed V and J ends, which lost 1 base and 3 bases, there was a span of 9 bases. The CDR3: CSARVGGEETQYF. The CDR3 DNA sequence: TGCAGTGCTAGAGTGGGTGGTGAAGAGACCCAGTACTTC.

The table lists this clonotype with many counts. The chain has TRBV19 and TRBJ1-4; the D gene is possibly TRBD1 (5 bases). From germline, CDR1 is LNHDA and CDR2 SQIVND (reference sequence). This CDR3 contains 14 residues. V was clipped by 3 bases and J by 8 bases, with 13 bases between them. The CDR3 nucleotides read TGTGCCAGTAGTATGGGGACTGGCCCCGAAAAACTGTTTTTT. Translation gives CASSMGTGPEKLFF.

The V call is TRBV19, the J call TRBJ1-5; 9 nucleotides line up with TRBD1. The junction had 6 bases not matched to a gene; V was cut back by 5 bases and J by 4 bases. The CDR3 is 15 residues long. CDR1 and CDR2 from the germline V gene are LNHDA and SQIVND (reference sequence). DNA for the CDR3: TGTGCCAGTAGTGTCACAGGGGGCAGTAATCAGCCCCAGCATTTT. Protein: CASSVTGGSNQPQHF.

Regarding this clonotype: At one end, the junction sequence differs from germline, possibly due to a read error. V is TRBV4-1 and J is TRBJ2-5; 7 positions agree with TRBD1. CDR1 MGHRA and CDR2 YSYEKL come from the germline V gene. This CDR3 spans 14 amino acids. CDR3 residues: CASSLPSGGETHYF. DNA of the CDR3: TGCGCCAGCAGCCTTCCCTCAGGGGGAGAGACCCACTACTTC.

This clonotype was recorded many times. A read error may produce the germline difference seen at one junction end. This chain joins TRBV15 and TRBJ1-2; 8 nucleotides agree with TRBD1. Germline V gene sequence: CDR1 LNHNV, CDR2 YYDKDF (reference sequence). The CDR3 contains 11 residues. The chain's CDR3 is CATSSSGQALF. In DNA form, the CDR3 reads TGTGCCACCAGCAGCTCGGGACAGGCACTTTTC.

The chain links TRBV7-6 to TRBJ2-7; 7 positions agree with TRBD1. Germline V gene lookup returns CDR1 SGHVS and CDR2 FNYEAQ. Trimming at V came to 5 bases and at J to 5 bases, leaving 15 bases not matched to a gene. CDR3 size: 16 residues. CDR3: CASSQVARGFSDEQYF. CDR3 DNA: TGTGCCAGCAGCCAGGTTGCCAGGGGGTTTTCCGACGAGCAGTACTTC.

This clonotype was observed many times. The CDR3 protein is CASSSRRDQPQHF. CDR3 nucleotide sequence: TGTGCCAGCAGTTCCCGCAGGGATCAGCCCCAGCATTTT. The V gene is TRBV6-5, the J gene TRBJ1-5; D might be TRBD1 (5 bases). Germline CDR1 MNHEY, CDR2 SVGAGI. This CDR3 has 13 residues. Trimming shortened V by 4 bases and J by 5 bases, and 9 bases separated the two germline ends.

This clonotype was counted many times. The DNA for the CDR3 is TGTGCCAGCAGCTTAGCTTATACAAACCGCGGGACAGCTTCCTACGAGCAGTACTTC. The encoded protein is CASSLAYTNRGTASYEQYF. This chain uses TRBV7-9 with TRBJ2-7, with a possible D match to TRBD1 (7 bases). Looked up from germline, CDR1 is SEHNR and CDR2 is FQNEAQ (reference sequence). The CDR3 extends over 19 amino acids. V dropped 0 bases and J dropped 1 base, with 22 bases sitting between them.

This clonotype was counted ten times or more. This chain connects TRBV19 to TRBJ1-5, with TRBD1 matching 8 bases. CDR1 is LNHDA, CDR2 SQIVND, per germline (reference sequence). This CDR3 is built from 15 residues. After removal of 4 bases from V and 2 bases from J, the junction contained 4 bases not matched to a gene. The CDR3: CASSTGTGRNQPQHF. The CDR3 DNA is TGTGCCAGTAGTACTGGGACAGGCCGCAATCAGCCCCAGCATTTT.